The 6 T cell receptor beta chains below were found in one sample sequenced in a study of blood T cell repertoires in COVID-19 (dated by TCRdb to between 2020 and 2021). Receptor amplification or capture employed the immunoSEQ multiplex PCR assay. TCRdb obtained this table from immuneACCESS and retained in-frame rearrangements with V and J assigned. These tables miss some clones; where compared with another copy, unresolved V genes account for less than half of the shortfall, and the remainder is unexplained. This sample has roughly 71,000 clones in its table, and 75% to 90% of those were observed once. Roughly 18% of the sample goes to the ten largest clones. The sample comprised peripheral blood. The receptors were sampled from a man between 65 and 79 years old who had recovered from COVID-19.

This chain links TRBV2 with TRBJ2-2, with D possibly being TRBD2 (6 bases). The CDR3 has 15 amino acids. Trimming shortened V by 4 bases and J by 5 bases, and 14 bases separated the two germline ends. Per the germline V gene, CDR1 is SNHLY and CDR2 is FYNNEI. The CDR3 DNA sequence: TGTGCCAGCAGTGGGAGCGGGCGAAGGACCGGGGAGCTGTTTTTT. Its protein is CASSGSGRRTGELFF.

V gene TRBV9 combines with J gene TRBJ2-5; 9 bases are a match to TRBD2. This CDR3 is built from 16 residues. V was clipped by 4 bases and J by 6 bases; unmatched bases: 13. CDR1 and CDR2 from the germline V gene are SGDLS and YYNGEE. The CDR3 here is CASSPPVTSGLQTQYF. Here the CDR3 DNA reads TGTGCCAGCAGCCCACCCGTGACTAGCGGCTTGCAGACCCAGTACTTC.

This clone is a singleton in its sample. The chain uses TRBV14 and TRBJ2-5; 13 bases agree with TRBD2. The CDR3 sequence is 17 residues long. V lost 3 bases, J lost 1 base, and 5 bases stayed unmatched. The germline gives CDR1 SGHDN, CDR2 FVKESK. The CDR3 DNA reads as TGTGCCAGCAGCCAGCCCGGGACTAGCGGGGTCCAAGAGACCCAGTACTTC. Translation: CASSQPGTSGVQETQYF.

V usage is TRBV6-2 or TRBV6-3 and J usage is TRBJ2-5, with D uncertain. Germline V gene sequence: CDR1 MNHEY, CDR2 SVGEGT. CDR3 length: 14 amino acids. The V gene lost 0 bases and the J gene lost 7 bases, with 12 bases spanning the gap. CDR3 residues: CASSYSGPSGTQYF. The CDR3 region has the DNA TGTGCCAGCAGTTACTCCGGTCCCTCCGGGACCCAGTACTTC.

The genes are TRBV5-1 and TRBJ1-4; D unclear. Germline lookup yields CDR1 SGHRS and CDR2 YFSETQ. V was clipped by 0 bases and J by 3 bases, with 9 bases between them. The CDR3 is 15 residues long. The CDR3: CASSLVREPNEKLFF. CDR3 nucleotide sequence: TGCGCCAGCAGCTTGGTCCGAGAGCCTAATGAAAAACTGTTTTTT.

The chain uses TRBV6-5 and TRBJ1-5; 7 positions agree with TRBD1. CDR1 MNHEY and CDR2 SVGAGI come from the germline V gene. The trim removed 6 bases at V and 5 bases at J, leaving 7 bases unmatched. This CDR3 is 14 amino acids long. CDR3 sequence: CASRPGQSDQPQHF. The DNA of the CDR3 is TGTGCCAGCAGACCGGGACAGAGCGATCAGCCCCAGCATTTT.